The 25 T cell receptor beta chains presented below share a single source sample, sequenced in a study of T cell responses to AZD1222 COVID-19 vaccine. Profiling relied on immunoSEQ multiplex PCR, and the TCRdb table lists in-frame clones only, not all of them. The sample includes some 140,000 clones, 80% to 90% seen only once; the top ten take approximately 6%. The starting material was peripheral blood, obtained on day 0 of AZD1222 vaccination. The source is an adult in good health.

This clone has only one observation. V usage is TRBV5-3 and J usage is TRBJ1-2, with D possibly matching TRBD1 (5 bases). TRBV5-3 is reported as an ORF; its role is uncertain. Trimming took off 0 bases at V and 2 bases at J, with 14 bases between the two ends. This CDR3 is 16 amino acids long. CDR3 residues: CARSLASGVRNYGYTF. CDR3 bases: TGTGCCAGAAGCTTGGCGTCGGGGGTTCGCAACTATGGCTACACCTTC.

This clone was found once. The chain couples TRBV20-1 to TRBJ2-1, with unresolved D. CDR1 and CDR2 from the germline V gene are DFQATT and SNEGSKA (reference sequence). This CDR3 region has 11 residues. Between the trimmed V and J ends, which lost 5 bases and 7 bases, there was a span of 9 bases. The CDR3 reads CSAAPLNEQFF. CDR3 sequence (DNA): TGCAGTGCTGCCCCCCTAAATGAGCAGTTCTTC.

V gene TRBV27 combines with J gene TRBJ2-1, with a weak D call TRBD2 (5 bases). The germline gives CDR1 MNHEY, CDR2 SMNVEV (reference sequence). This CDR3 has 16 residues. V was shortened by 1 base and J by 0 bases, with 10 bases between the two germline ends. The CDR3 DNA sequence: TGTGCCAGCAGTTTATGGGCGGAGGTCTCCTACAATGAGCAGTTCTTC. Its translation: CASSLWAEVSYNEQFF.

The genes are TRBV7-9 and TRBJ2-3; D is possibly TRBD2 (6 bases). Trimming took 3 bases from V and 3 from J, leaving 16 bases between them. The germline gives CDR1 SEHNR, CDR2 FQNEAQ (reference sequence). The CDR3 is made up of 16 amino acids. The CDR3 nucleotides read TGTGCCAGCAGCTTGGTGGGGGGAAGTGGGACAGATACGCAGTATTTT. This gives the protein CASSLVGGSGTDTQYF.

The chain has TRBV3-1 (or the pseudogene TRBV3-2) and TRBJ1-6; 9 bases map to TRBD1. The CDR3 runs 17 residues. With 5 bases clipped from V and 8 bases from J, the junction kept 13 bases outside the gene matches. Per the germline V gene, CDR1 is LGHDT and CDR2 is YNNKEL (reference sequence). CDR3 sequence: CASSLTHWDREDSPLHF. CDR3 DNA sequence: TGTGCCAGCAGCTTAACGCATTGGGACAGGGAGGATTCACCCCTCCACTTT.

The chain links TRBV7-2 to TRBJ2-1; 12 bases align to TRBD1. Germline trimming cut 2 bases from V and 9 bases from J; bases unmatched to any gene: 8. Per germline, CDR1 SGHTA and CDR2 FQGNSA. CDR3 length: 16 amino acids. The CDR3 sequence is CASSLNRDRGHTEQFF. The DNA of the CDR3 is TGTGCCAGCAGCTTAAACCGGGACAGGGGGCACACTGAGCAGTTCTTC.

The chain couples TRBV11-1 to TRBJ1-1; D remains ambiguous. This CDR3 is 14 amino acids long. In germline, CDR1 is SGHAT, CDR2 FQDESV (reference sequence). V was shortened by 2 bases and J by 3 bases, with 10 bases between the two germline ends. CDR3 residues: CASSLRAKDTEAFF. For the CDR3, the DNA is TGTGCCAGCAGCTTAAGGGCGAAGGACACTGAAGCTTTCTTT.

With regard to this clone: An end of the junction does not agree with germline; a read error may underlie this. This sequence joins TRBV12-3 or TRBV12-4 and TRBJ1-4, with unresolved D. The length of the CDR3 is 13 residues. As DNA, the CDR3 is TGTGCCAGCAGTCTAGCTGGTAATGAAAAACTGTTTTTT. It is translated as CASSLAGNEKLFF.

A single count supports this clone. This chain joins TRBV10-3 and TRBJ1-1; possibly TRBD1 for D (5 bases). V lost 7 bases and J lost 4, with 13 bases in between. Germline CDR1 ENHRY, CDR2 SYGVKD. The CDR3 extends over 13 amino acids. The CDR3 DNA reads as TGTGCCATCAAGAGCCAGGGTAGCACTGAAGCTTTCTTT. This encodes CAIKSQGSTEAFF.

This clone was seen once. The V and J genes are TRBV29-1 and TRBJ1-2, with TRBD1 matching 8 bases. The CDR3 runs to 13 residues. V was clipped by 7 bases and J by 4 bases; unmatched bases: 8. The germline V gene encodes CDR1 SQVTM and CDR2 ANQGSEA. The CDR3 sequence: CSAQGGELYGYTF. The DNA of the CDR3 is TGCAGCGCACAGGGGGGAGAACTCTATGGCTACACCTTC.

This chain connects TRBV19 to TRBJ1-4; D may be TRBD1 (5 bases). The CDR3 is 15 residues long. V gave up 3 bases and J gave up 8 bases, with 16 bases separating them. Germline-derived CDR1 and CDR2 are LNHDA and SQIVND (reference sequence). The CDR3 nucleotides are TGTGCCAGTAGTATCTCTAGGGGCCACCCAGAAAAACTGTTTTTT. Its protein is CASSISRGHPEKLFF.

This clone was observed a single time. V gene TRBV27 combines with J gene TRBJ2-1; D perhaps matches TRBD1 (6 bases). This CDR3 contains 15 residues. The germline V gene has CDR1 MNHEY and CDR2 SMNVEV (reference sequence). Trimming left V 6 bases short and J 2 bases short, with 14 bases between. The CDR3 loop is CASSRSRGTYNEQFF. In DNA form, the CDR3 reads TGTGCCAGCAGCCGGAGCAGGGGTACCTACAATGAGCAGTTCTTC.

The gene calls are TRBV6-1 and TRBJ2-7; TRBD2 is a possible D gene (6 bases). Trimming removed 0 bases from V and 4 bases from J, with 10 bases in between. CDR1 and CDR2 (germline): MNHNS, SASEGT. This CDR3 spans 14 amino acids. As DNA, the CDR3 is TGTGCCAGCAGTGAAGCGCTTCGGGGGTACGAGCAGTACTTC. Residues: CASSEALRGYEQYF.

This clone was recorded once. This chain links TRBV12-3 or TRBV12-4 with TRBJ1-3, with D unclear. Trimming pared 5 bases from V and 6 bases from J, leaving 11 bases between. CDR3 length: 13 residues. The CDR3 DNA reads as TGTGCCAGCAGTCCTAAAAGGGAAAACACCATATATTTT. The encoded protein is CASSPKRENTIYF.

V is TRBV5-4 and J is TRBJ2-1, with 8 bases aligning to TRBD2. V dropped 4 bases and J dropped 5; count of bases not matched to a gene: 11. This CDR3 has 16 residues. Per germline, CDR1 SGHNT and CDR2 YYREEE (reference sequence). CDR3 protein: CASSPRSAGDNNEQFF. As DNA, the CDR3 is TGTGCCAGCAGCCCCAGGTCAGCGGGAGATAACAATGAGCAGTTCTTC.

The rearrangement joins TRBV15 to TRBJ1-4, with a possible D match to TRBD1 (5 bases). V was cut by 1 base and J by 7 bases, with 13 bases left in between. This CDR3 region has 15 residues. Germline CDR1 LNHNV, CDR2 YYDKDF (reference sequence). Here the CDR3 reads CATSRVTREGEKLFF. CDR3 bases: TGTGCCACCAGCAGAGTCACCAGGGAAGGTGAAAAACTGTTTTTT. Combining the CDR3 with reference TRBV15 and TRBJ1-4 gives the whole variable domain DAMVIQNPRYQVTQFGKPVTLSCSQTLNHNVMYWYQQKSSQAPKLLFHYYDKDFNNEADTPDNFQSRRPNTSFCFLDIRSPGLGDTAMYLCATSRVTREGEKLFFGSGTQLSVL.

This chain joins TRBV19 and TRBJ1-2, with 11 bases aligning to TRBD1. Looked up from germline, CDR1 is LNHDA and CDR2 is SQIVND (reference sequence). The ends lost 4 bases at V and 6 bases at J; junction bases unmatched: 4. The CDR3 runs 14 residues. The CDR3 bases are TGTGCCAGTAGTAGGGACAGGGGGAGGAATGGCTACACCTTC. This sequence encodes CASSRDRGRNGYTF.

The V and J genes are TRBV4-2 and TRBJ1-2; D is possibly TRBD1 (5 bases). Looked up from germline, CDR1 is LGHNA and CDR2 is YNFKEQ. The CDR3 has 15 residues. V was shortened by 7 bases and J by 1 base, with 16 bases between the two germline ends. CDR3 DNA sequence: TGTGCCAGCAATATAGATGGACAAATTAACTATGGCTACACCTTC. As protein: CASNIDGQINYGYTF.

The chain has TRBV12-5 and TRBJ1-1; TRBD1 matches 9 bases. The CDR3 totals 15 residues. The germline CDR1 and CDR2 sequences are LGHNT and FRNRAP. V lost 6 bases, J lost 6 bases, and 11 bases stayed unmatched. The CDR3 region has the DNA TGTGCTAGTGGGCCTCCGACAGGGGGGACGTCTGAAGCTTTCTTT. This sequence encodes CASGPPTGGTSEAFF. The full variable domain, with the rest looked up from reference TRBV12-5 and TRBJ1-1, is DARVTQTPRHKVTEMGQEVTMRCQPILGHNTVFWYRQTMMQGLELLAYFRNRAPLDDSGMPKDRFSAEMPDATLATLKIQPSEPRDSAVYFCASGPPTGGTSEAFFGQGTRLTVV.

This rearrangement joins TRBV5-1 to TRBJ2-1; TRBD2 aligns across 9 bases. J was trimmed by 6 bases and V by 4 bases; bases with no gene match: 11. The germline V gene encodes CDR1 SGHRS and CDR2 YFSETQ. The CDR3 is made up of 16 amino acids. The DNA of the CDR3 is TGCGCCAGCAGCGATTTTAGCGGGAGCTTCCCCAATGAGCAGTTCTTC. It yields the protein CASSDFSGSFPNEQFF.

The V and J genes are TRBV5-1 and TRBJ1-3; a possible D gene is TRBD1 (6 bases). The CDR3 loop spans 16 amino acids. The germline gives CDR1 SGHRS, CDR2 YFSETQ. Trimming pared 3 bases from V and 0 bases from J, leaving 13 bases between. For the CDR3, the DNA is TGCGCCAGCAGCTCGGCCGCAGGGGCCTCTGGAAACACCATATATTTT. Protein product: CASSSAAGASGNTIYF. The full variable domain, completed using reference TRBV5-1 and TRBJ1-3, is KAGVTQTPRYLIKTRGQQVTLSCSPISGHRSVSWYQQTPGQGLQFLFEYFSETQRNKGNFPGRFSGRQFSNSRSEMNVSTLELGDSALYLCASSSAAGASGNTIYFGEGSWLTVV.

The chain has TRBV28 and TRBJ1-5; the match to TRBD1 covers 10 bases. The CDR3 runs to 17 residues. The trim removed 7 bases at V and 4 bases at J, leaving 13 bases unmatched. Germline CDR1 MDHEN, CDR2 SYDVKM. The CDR3 loop reads CASKRDRGGFRNQPQHF. The CDR3 region has the DNA TGTGCCAGCAAAAGGGACAGGGGAGGTTTTCGAAATCAGCCCCAGCATTTT.

The chain couples TRBV7-2 to TRBJ1-5; 10 positions agree with TRBD1. From germline, CDR1 is SGHTA and CDR2 FQGNSA. V was pared by 3 bases and J by 7 bases, with 3 bases of the junction left unmatched. CDR3 length: 14 residues. The CDR3 here is CASSLGQGNQPQHF. The CDR3 nucleotides read TGTGCCAGCAGCTTGGGACAGGGGAACCAGCCCCAGCATTTT.

In nucleotides, the CDR3 is TGTGCCAGCAGTTACAAGTTGTACAATGAGCAGTTCTTC. Residues: CASSYKLYNEQFF. The genes are TRBV6-5 and TRBJ2-1; D unclear. Between the trimmed V and J ends, which lost 2 bases and 4 bases, there was a span of 6 bases. This CDR3 spans 13 amino acids. Germline CDR1 reads MNHEY; CDR2 reads SVGAGI.

This clone was detected once. V usage is TRBV4-3 and J usage is TRBJ1-6; D is unresolved. Per germline, CDR1 LGHNA and CDR2 YSLEER. CDR3 size: 15 residues. Trimming removed 0 bases at V and 0 bases at J, with 3 bases between. CDR3 nucleotides: TGCGCCAGCAGCCAAGACAGCTCCTATAATTCACCCCTCCACTTT. Its protein product is CASSQDSSYNSPLHF.